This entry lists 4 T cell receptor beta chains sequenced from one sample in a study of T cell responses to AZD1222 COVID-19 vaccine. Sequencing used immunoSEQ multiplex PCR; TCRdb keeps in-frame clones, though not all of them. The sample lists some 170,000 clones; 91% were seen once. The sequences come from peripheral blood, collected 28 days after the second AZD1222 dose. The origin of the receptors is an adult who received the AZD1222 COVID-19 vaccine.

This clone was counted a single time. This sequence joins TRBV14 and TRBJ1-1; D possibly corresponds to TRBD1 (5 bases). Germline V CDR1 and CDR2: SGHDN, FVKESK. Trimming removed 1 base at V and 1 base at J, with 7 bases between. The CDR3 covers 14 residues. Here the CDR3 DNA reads TGTGCCAGCAGCCAAGCCGGGGCGAACACTGAAGCTTTCTTT. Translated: CASSQAGANTEAFF.

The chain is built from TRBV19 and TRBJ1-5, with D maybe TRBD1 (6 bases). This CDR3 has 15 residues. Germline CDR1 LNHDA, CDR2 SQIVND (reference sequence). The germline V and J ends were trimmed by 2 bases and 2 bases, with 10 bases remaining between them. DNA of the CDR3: TGTGCCAGTAGTATATTGGGGGGCGGCAATCAGCCCCAGCATTTT. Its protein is CASSILGGGNQPQHF.

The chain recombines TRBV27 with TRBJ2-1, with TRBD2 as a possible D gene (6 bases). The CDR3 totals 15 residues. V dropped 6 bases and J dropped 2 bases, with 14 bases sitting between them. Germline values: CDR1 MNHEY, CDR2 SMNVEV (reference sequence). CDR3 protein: CASSLLARAYNEQFF. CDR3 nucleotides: TGTGCCAGCAGCCTTCTAGCGAGGGCCTACAATGAGCAGTTCTTC.

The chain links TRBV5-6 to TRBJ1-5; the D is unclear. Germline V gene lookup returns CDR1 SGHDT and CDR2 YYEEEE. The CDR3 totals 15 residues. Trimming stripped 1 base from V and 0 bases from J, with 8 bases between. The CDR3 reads CASSLRFDSNQPQHF. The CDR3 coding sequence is TGTGCCAGCAGCTTGCGGTTCGATAGCAATCAGCCCCAGCATTTT.